Sequencing of this TCR beta chain was carried out in a study of STAT5B mutations in CD4+ large granular lymphocyte leukemia. In regard to this clone: Its antigen is undetermined.

The authors' processing: Clonotypes above 5% were considered putative leukemic clones, totaling fewer than 75. TCRdb keeps only in-frame clones here, not all; method: immunoSEQ multiplex PCR. That table supplies the V and J calls and clone size; D and trimming were determined from the DNA. The sample lists thousands of clones; 75% to 85% were seen once. Study results and caveats: Without HLA matching, higher CD4+ than CD8+ T-LGLL clonality could reflect small sample size.

The source of this sequence is a woman in her seventies with CD4+ T-cell large granular lymphocyte leukemia. The sample was PBMCs.

In DNA form, the CDR3 reads TGCAGCGCCCGCGCCTCGGACAGGGTAAAGTTCTTC. It is translated as CSARASDRVKFF. The rearrangement links TRBV29-1 to TRBJ2-1; 8 nucleotides match TRBD1. Looked up from germline, CDR1 is SQVTM and CDR2 is ANQGSEA. The V gene end was trimmed by 7 bases and the J gene end by 14 bases; junction bases not matched to a gene: 13. This CDR3 contains 12 residues.